This T cell receptor (beta chain) derives from a study of T cells in localized non-small cell lung cancer (TCRdb year 2020). At the level of the whole study: Comparing tumors with uninvolved tumor-adjacent lungs, the study looked at the T cell repertoires of a few hundred patients with early-stage NSCLC. The cohort consisted of about 240 treatment-naive NSCLC patients whose localized lung tumors had been resected. The mean age of the NSCLC patients was under 70 years, with about 130 men and 95 to 110 women.

At diagnosis, peripheral blood, uninvolved tumor-adjacent lung and tumor were collected and stored as a combination of fresh-frozen and FFPE material. Blood samples were analyzed as peripheral blood mononuclear cells for TCR repertoire profiling. The junction carries 16 bases between V and J, which are trimmed by 6 bases and 1 base respectively. Spanning cysteine to phenylalanine, the CDR3 consists of 16 amino acids. Here the CDR3 DNA is all that survives: 48 bases in frame from base 1. From the germline V gene (reference sequence), CDR1 is MNHEY and CDR2 is SMNVEV. Overall study outcomes, separate from this receptor: Because the study design was exploratory, TCR variables were selected using unadjusted p-values without false-discovery rate correction. Of the top 100 tumor clones, a median of approximately 60 were detected in paired uninvolved adjacent lung; under 30 were also among that lung's top 100. Longer overall survival was associated with higher blood T cell density, whereas shorter survival was associated with higher adjacent-lung clonality. Because multi-region sequencing of the tumors was not done, intratumor heterogeneity could not be ruled out. The highest T cell clonality was observed in uninvolved tumor-adjacent lung, where clonality exceeded that of tumor, suggesting that antigenic responses were more focused in uninvolved tumor-adjacent lung.

TCR beta CDR3 regions were sequenced from DNA using the immunoSEQ Assay. As for the original processing: To compute T cell density, TCR beta template counts were normalized to usable DNA, which was estimated by amplifying housekeeping genes. Using the preseqR package, richness was estimated by extrapolating to 120,000 templates for tissue samples and 400,000 templates for PBMC samples. Clonality was defined by subtracting Pielou's evenness from one. Differential abundance testing on productive amino-acid clonotypes, with a minimum total count of 5 and an alpha of 0.1, was used to identify tissue-enriched TCRs. The Jaccard Index and the Morisita Overlap Index were used to measure repertoire overlap between compartments. GLIPH grouped TCR beta CDR3s together with public tetramer-defined viral CDR3s, and a viral motif had to include at least three viral sequences and also show V-gene enrichment. TCRdb obtained this table from immuneACCESS and retained in-frame rearrangements with V and J assigned. These tables miss some clones; where compared with another copy, unresolved V genes account for less than half of the shortfall, and the remainder is unexplained. D and trimming come from the DNA, and the V and J calls and clone size come from that table. A total of about 33,000 clones appear in this sample, roughly 90% of them only once. 2% to 2.5% of the sample is held by the ten biggest clonotypes.

About this clone itself: The antigen it binds to is not known. No qualities accompany the bases; no much larger clone lies one base away.

The specimen was peripheral blood, collected before any cancer treatment. The sequence derives from a female donor over 55 with stage I lung adenocarcinoma. The rearrangement combines TRBV27 with TRBJ2-4; the D region possibly corresponds to TRBD1 (6 bases align). Read as DNA, the sequence is TGTGCCAGCAGAGCCTTGGTCAGGGGCGCCAAAAACATTCAGTACTTC. This codes for CASRALVRGAKNIQYF.